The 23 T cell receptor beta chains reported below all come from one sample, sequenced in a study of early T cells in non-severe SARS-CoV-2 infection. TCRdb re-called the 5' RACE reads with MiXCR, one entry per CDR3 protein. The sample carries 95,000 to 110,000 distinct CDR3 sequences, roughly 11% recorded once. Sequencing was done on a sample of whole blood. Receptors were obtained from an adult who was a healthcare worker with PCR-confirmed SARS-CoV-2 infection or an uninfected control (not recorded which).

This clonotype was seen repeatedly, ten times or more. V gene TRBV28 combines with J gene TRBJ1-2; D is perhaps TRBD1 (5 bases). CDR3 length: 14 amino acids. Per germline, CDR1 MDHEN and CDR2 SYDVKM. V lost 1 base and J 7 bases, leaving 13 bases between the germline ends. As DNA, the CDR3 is TGTGCCAGCAGTTTATCATTCAGGGCTCGTGGCTACACCTTC. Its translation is CASSLSFRARGYTF.

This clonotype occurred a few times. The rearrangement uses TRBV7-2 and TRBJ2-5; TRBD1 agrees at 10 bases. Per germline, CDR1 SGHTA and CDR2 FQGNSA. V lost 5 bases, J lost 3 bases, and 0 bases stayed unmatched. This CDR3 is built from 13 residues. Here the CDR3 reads CASSGTGEETQYF. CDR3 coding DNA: TGTGCCAGCAGCGGGACAGGGGAAGAGACCCAGTACTTC.

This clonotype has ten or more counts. The CDR3 protein is CASSRYSGRASGELFF. The CDR3 nucleotides are TGTGCCAGCAGCCGTTATAGCGGGAGGGCGTCCGGGGAGCTGTTTTTT. The chain recombines TRBV11-2 with TRBJ2-2; 11 nucleotides agree with TRBD2. After removal of 5 bases from V and 6 bases from J, the junction contained 8 bases not matched to a gene. The CDR3 is 16 amino acids. Germline lookup yields CDR1 SGHAT and CDR2 FQNNGV.

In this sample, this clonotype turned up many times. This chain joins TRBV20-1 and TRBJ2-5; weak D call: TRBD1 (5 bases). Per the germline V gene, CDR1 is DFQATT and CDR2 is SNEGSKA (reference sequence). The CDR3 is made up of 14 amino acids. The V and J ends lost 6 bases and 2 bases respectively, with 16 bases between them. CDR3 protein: CSAAPLDRQETQYF. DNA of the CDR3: TGCAGTGCCGCCCCCCTCGACAGACAAGAGACCCAGTACTTC.

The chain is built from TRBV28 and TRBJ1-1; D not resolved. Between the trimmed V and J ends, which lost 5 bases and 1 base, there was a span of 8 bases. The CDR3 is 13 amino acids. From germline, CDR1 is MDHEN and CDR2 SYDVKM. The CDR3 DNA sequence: TGTGCCAGCAGTCCACACGCGAACACTGAAGCTTTCTTT. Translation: CASSPHANTEAFF. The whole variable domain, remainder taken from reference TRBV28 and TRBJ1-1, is DVKVTQSSRYLVKRTGEKVFLECVQDMDHENMFWYRQDPGLGLRLIYFSYDVKMKEKGDIPEGYSVSREKKERFSLILESASTNQTSMYLCASSPHANTEAFFGQGTRLTVV.

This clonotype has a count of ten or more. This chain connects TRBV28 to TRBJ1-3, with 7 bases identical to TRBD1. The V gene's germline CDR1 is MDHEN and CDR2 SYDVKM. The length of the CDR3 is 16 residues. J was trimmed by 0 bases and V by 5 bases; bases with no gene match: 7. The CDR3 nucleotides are TGTGCCAGCAGTGCCATCGACAGGGTCTCTGGAAACACCATATATTTT. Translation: CASSAIDRVSGNTIYF.

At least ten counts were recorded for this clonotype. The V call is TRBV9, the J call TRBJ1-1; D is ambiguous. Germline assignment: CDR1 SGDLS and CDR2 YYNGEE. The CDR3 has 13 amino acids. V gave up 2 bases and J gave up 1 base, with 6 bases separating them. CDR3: CASSVQRNTEAFF. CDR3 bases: TGTGCCAGCAGCGTGCAGAGGAACACTGAAGCTTTCTTT.

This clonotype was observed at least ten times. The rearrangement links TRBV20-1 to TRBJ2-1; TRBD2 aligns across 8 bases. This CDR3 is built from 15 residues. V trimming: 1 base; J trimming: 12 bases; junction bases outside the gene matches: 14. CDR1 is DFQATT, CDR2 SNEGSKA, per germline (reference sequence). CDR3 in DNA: TGCAGTGCTAGAGTGGGCAGCGGGGGAAACTTCGGGCAGTTCTTC. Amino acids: CSARVGSGGNFGQFF.

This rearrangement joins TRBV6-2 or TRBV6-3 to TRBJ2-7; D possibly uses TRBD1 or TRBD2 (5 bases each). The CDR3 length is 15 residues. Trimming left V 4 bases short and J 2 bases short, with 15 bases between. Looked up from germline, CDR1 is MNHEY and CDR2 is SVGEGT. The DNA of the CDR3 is TGTGCCAGCAGTTCTGGGGCGACTATAACCTACGAGCAGTACTTC. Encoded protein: CASSSGATITYEQYF.

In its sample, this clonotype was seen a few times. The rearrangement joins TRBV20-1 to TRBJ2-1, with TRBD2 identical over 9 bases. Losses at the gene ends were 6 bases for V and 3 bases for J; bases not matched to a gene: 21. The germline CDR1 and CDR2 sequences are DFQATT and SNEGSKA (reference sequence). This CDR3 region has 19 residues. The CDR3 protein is CSARSLAAAASGDYNEQFF. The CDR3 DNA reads TGCAGTGCCCGAAGTCTTGCGGCTGCGGCTAGCGGGGACTACAATGAGCAGTTCTTC.

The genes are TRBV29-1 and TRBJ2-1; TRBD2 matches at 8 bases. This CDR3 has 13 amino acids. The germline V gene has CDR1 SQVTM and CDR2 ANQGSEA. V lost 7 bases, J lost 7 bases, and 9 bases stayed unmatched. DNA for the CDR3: TGCAGCGGTTCAGCGGGAGTTTTGAATGAGCAGTTCTTC. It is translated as CSGSAGVLNEQFF.

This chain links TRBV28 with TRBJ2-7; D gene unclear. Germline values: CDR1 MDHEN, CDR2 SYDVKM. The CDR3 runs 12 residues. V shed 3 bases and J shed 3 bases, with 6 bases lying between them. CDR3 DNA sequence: TGTGCCAGCAGTTTCCAGATCTACGAGCAGTACTTC. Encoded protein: CASSFQIYEQYF.

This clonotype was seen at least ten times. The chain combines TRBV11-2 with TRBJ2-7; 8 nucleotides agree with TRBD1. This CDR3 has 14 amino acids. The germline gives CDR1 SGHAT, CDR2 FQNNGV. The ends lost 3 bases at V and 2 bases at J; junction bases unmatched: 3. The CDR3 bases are TGTGCCAGCAGCTTGGGGACAGGTCCCTACGAGCAGTACTTC. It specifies CASSLGTGPYEQYF.

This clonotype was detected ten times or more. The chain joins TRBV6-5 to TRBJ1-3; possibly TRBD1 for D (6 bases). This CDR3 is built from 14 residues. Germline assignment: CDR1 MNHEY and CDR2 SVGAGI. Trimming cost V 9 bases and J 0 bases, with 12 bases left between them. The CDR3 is CASALGGSGNTIYF. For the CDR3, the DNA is TGTGCCAGTGCCCTAGGGGGCTCTGGAAACACCATATATTTT.

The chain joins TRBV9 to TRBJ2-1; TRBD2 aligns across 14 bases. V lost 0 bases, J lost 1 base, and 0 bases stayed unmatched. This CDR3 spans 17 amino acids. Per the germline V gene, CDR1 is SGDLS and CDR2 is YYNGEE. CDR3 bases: TGTGCCAGCAGCGTAGGGACTAGCGGGAGGTCCTACAATGAGCAGTTCTTC. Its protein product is CASSVGTSGRSYNEQFF.

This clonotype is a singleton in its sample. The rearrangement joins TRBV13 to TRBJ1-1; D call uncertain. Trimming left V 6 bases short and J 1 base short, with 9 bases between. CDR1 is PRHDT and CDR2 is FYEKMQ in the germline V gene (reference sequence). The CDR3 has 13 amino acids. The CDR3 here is CASSPVGNTEAFF. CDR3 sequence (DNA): TGTGCCAGCAGTCCCGTGGGGAACACTGAAGCTTTCTTT.

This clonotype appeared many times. The CDR3 protein is CASSLVSQGDQPQHF. CDR3 bases: TGTGCCAGCAGCTTAGTGAGTCAGGGTGATCAGCCCCAGCATTTT. This chain joins TRBV7-2 and TRBJ1-5; D may be TRBD1 (5 bases). The CDR3 sequence is 15 residues long. Germline V CDR1 and CDR2: SGHTA, FQGNSA. The ends were cut back, 1 base at V and 5 bases at J, with 12 bases in the middle.

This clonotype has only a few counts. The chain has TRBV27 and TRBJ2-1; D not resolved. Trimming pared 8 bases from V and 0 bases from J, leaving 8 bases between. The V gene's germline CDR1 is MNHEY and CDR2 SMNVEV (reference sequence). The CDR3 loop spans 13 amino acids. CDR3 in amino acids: CASAPDSYNEQFF. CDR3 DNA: TGTGCCAGCGCCCCGGACTCCTACAATGAGCAGTTCTTC.

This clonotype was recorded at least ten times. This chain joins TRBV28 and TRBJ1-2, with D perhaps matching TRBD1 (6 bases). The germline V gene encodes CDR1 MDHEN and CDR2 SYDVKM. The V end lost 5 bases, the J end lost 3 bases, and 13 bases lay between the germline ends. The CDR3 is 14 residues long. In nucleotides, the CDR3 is TGTGCCAGCAGTACGGGCCCAGGGGACTATGGCTACACCTTC. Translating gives CASSTGPGDYGYTF.

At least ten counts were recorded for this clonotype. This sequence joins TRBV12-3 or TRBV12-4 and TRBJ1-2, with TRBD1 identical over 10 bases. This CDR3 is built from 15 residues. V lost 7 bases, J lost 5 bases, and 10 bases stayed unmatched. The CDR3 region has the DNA TGTGCCAGCACCAGAAGGACAGGGGGGCTATATGGCTACACCTTC. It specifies CASTRRTGGLYGYTF.

The CDR3 reads CASSVGVGQGDHEQYF. CDR3 nucleotides: TGTGCCAGCAGCGTAGGAGTGGGACAGGGGGATCACGAGCAGTACTTC. The chain couples TRBV9 to TRBJ2-7; 11 positions agree with TRBD1. With 0 bases clipped from V and 5 bases from J, the junction kept 7 bases outside the gene matches. CDR3 length: 16 amino acids. Germline CDR1 reads SGDLS; CDR2 reads YYNGEE.

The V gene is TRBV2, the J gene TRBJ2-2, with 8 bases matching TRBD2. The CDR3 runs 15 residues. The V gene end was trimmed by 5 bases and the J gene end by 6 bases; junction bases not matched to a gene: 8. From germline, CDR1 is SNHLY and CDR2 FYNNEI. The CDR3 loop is CASSTGTRRAGELFF. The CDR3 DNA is TGTGCCAGCAGTACCGGGACTAGACGGGCCGGGGAGCTGTTTTTT.

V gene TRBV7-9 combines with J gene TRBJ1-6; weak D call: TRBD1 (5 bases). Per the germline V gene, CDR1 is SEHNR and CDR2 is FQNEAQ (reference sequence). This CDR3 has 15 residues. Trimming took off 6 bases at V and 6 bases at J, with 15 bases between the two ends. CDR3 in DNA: TGTGCCAGCAGTCGCACTCGGGGGGTTAATTCACCCCTCCACTTT. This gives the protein CASSRTRGVNSPLHF. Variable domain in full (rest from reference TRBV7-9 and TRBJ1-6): DTGVSQNPRHKITKRGQNVTFRCDPISEHNRLYWYRQTLGQGPEFLTYFQNEAQLEKSRLLSDRFSAERPKGSFSTLEIQRTEQGDSAMYLCASSRTRGVNSPLHFGNGTRLTVT.